This TCR beta chain is from a study of shared clonotypes between healthy human individuals. Per the original methods: ImmunoSEQ junction-only sequences lacked quality scores, so their filtering differed. TCRdb's table, derived via immunoSEQ multiplex PCR, lists solely in-frame clones and lacks some. V and J calls and clone size are copied from that table; D and trimming were computed from the DNA. The table lists about 1.4 million clones, 96% of them singletons, with about 1.2% in the top ten. Comment on this clone: Its antigen is unknown.

The germline V gene encodes CDR1 SGDLS and CDR2 YYNGEE. The CDR3 totals 16 residues. V lost 0 bases, J lost 1 base, and 10 bases lay in between. Study-level points and caveats: Against clonotypes common to all four donors, non-shared ones had lower generation probabilities. Clonotype sharing across a few donors was observed for around 5.1% of naive CD4 clonotypes.

The receptor was derived from a man aged 25 to 40 in good health. The sequencing input was naive CD4+ T cells sorted from blood. The subset here: CD45RA+ positively selected. The chain joins TRBV9 to TRBJ1-4; D is perhaps TRBD1 (5 bases). The CDR3 nucleotides are TGTGCCAGCAGCGTAGGGGCAGGGCGAACTAATGAAAAACTGTTTTTT. Protein sequence: CASSVGAGRTNEKLFF.